This T cell receptor (beta chain) is drawn from a study of cytomegalovirus exposure and HLA in healthy donors. Whole-study context: Inside one of the first data releases sat about 85 million unique TCRs taken from HLA-typed donors. Study outcomes and limitations: Excluded were some V segments that proved indistinguishable, including TRBV6-2 and TRBV6-3.

Notes on this clone: Its antigen is unknown.

13 Jbeta primers and 60 Vbeta primers were used for the PCR. Assay: immunoSEQ multiplex PCR; the TCRdb copy retains only in-frame clones and omits some. The sample carries about 190,000 clones, roughly 80% recorded once. The CDR3 runs to 18 residues. Looked up from germline, CDR1 is SGHTA and CDR2 is FQGNSA. Germline trimming cut 2 bases from V and 2 bases from J; bases unmatched to any gene: 9. This clonotype was obtained from a woman between 25 and 40 years old in good health and CMV-seropositive. The J gene is TRBJ2-2, the V gene TRBV7-2, with 9 bases aligning to TRBD2. Sequencing was done on a sample of PBMCs. Here the CDR3 reads CASSLNTAGGLNTGELFF. The CDR3, as DNA: TGTGCCAGCAGCTTAAATACAGCGGGAGGCCTTAACACCGGGGAGCTGTTTTTT.